The source of this T cell receptor (beta chain) is a study of control samples from healthy donors and cancer patients. TCRdb's table, derived via immunoSEQ multiplex PCR, lists solely in-frame clones and lacks some. The sample consists of over 75,000 clones, 91% of them appearing once. The CDR3 spans 14 residues. Between the trimmed V and J ends, which lost 0 bases and 7 bases, there was a span of 10 bases. In germline, CDR1 is MGHRA, CDR2 YSYEKL. This TCR was sampled from a man under 40 in good health. The gene calls are TRBV4-1 and TRBJ1-5; D is perhaps TRBD1 (5 bases). The sample comprised blood. Here the CDR3 DNA reads TGCGCCAGCAGCCAAGACCAAGGACAACAGCCCCAGCATTTT. Translation gives CASSQDQGQQPQHF.